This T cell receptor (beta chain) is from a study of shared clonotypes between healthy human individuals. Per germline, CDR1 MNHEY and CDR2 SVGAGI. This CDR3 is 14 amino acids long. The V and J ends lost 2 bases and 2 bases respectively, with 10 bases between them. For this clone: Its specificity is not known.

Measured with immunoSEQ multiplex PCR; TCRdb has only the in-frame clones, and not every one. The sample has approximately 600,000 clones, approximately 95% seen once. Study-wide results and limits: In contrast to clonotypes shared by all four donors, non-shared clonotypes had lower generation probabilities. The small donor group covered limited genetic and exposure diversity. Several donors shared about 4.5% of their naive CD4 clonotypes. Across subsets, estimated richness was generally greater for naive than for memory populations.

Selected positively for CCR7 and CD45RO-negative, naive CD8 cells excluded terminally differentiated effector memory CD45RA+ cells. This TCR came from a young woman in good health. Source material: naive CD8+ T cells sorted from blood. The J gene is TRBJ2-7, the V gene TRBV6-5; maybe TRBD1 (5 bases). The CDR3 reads CASSYIRGTYEQYF. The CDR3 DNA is TGTGCCAGCAGTTACATTAGGGGAACCTACGAGCAGTACTTC.